Listed here is a single TCR beta chain. What it recognizes is unknown. Profiled with immunoSEQ multiplex PCR; TCRdb holds only in-frame clones, not every one. The sample comprises about 120,000 clones, roughly 94% of which are singletons, and around 4% rests with the top ten. The data are from a study of brain T cells in children with intractable seizures. Findings and limits, study-wide: Patients' HCMV serostatus was unknown; virus specificity rests on CDR3 similarity alone.

Surgery cases with the highest brain T cell transcript signatures were chosen for sequencing. This CDR3 contains 17 residues. Trimming took 3 bases from V and 2 from J, leaving 18 bases between them. CDR1 KGHSH and CDR2 LQKENI come from the germline V gene. Sequenced material: peripheral blood, taken at surgery. The chain employs TRBV18 and TRBJ2-3, with D perhaps TRBD1 or TRBD2 (5 bases each). The sequence derives from a boy in the first two years of life with hemimegalencephaly and intractable seizures. The CDR3 DNA sequence: TGTGCCAGCTCACCGCTACGGATTGGGGGAGACACAGATACGCAGTATTTT. This encodes CASSPLRIGGDTDTQYF.